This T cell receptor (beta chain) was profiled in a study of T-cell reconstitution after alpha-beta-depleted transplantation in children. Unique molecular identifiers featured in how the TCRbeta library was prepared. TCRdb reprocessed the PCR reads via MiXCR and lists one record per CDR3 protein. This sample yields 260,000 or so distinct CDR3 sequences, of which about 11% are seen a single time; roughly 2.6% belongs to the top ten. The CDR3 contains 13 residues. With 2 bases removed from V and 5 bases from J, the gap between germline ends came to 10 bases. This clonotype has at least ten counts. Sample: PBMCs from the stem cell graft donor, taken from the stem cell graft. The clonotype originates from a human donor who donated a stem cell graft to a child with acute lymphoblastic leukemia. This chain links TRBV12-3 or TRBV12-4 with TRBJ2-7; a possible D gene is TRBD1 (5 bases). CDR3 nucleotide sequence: TGTGCCAGCAGTTTACCCCCAGGGAACGAGCAGTACTTC. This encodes CASSLPPGNEQYF.